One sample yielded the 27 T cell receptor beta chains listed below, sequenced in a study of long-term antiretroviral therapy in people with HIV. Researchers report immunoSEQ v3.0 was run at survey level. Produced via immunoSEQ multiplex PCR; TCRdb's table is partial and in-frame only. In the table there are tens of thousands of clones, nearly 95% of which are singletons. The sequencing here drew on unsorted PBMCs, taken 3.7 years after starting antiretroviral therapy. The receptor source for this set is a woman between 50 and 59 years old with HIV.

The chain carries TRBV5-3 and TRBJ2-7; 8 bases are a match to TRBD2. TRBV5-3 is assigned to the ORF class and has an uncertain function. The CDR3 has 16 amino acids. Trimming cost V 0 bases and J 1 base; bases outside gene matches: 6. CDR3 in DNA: TGTGCCAGAAGCTTGGATCAACCGGGGGGGTCCTACGAGCAGTACTTC. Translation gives CARSLDQPGGSYEQYF.

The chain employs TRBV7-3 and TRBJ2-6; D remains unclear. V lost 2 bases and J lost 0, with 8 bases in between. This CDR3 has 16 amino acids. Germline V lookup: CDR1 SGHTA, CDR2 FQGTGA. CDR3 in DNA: TGTGCCAGCAGCTTATCGGATAACTCTGGGGCCAACGTCCTGACTTTC. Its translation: CASSLSDNSGANVLTF.

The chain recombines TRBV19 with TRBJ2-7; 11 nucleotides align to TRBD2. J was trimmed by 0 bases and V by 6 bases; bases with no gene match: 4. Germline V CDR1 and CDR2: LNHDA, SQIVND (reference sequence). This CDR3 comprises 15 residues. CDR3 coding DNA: TGTGCCAGTAGCCTAGCGGGGGGCAGCTCCTACGAGCAGTACTTC. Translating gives CASSLAGGSSYEQYF. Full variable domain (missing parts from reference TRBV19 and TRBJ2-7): DGGITQSPKYLFRKEGQNVTLSCEQNLNHDAMYWYRQDPGQGLRLIYYSQIVNDFQKGDIAEGYSVSREKKESFPLTVTSAQKNPTAFYLCASSLAGGSSYEQYFGPGTRLTVT.

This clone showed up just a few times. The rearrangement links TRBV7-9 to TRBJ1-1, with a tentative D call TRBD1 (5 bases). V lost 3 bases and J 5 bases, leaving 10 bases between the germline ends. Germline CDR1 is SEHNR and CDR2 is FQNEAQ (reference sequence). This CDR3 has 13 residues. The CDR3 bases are TGTGCCAGCAGCTTGCTAGGGGAAACTGAAGCTTTCTTT. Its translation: CASSLLGETEAFF.

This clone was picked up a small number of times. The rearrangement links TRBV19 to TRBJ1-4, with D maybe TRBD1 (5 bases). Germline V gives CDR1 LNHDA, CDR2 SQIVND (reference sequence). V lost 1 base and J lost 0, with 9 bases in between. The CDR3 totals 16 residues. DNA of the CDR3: TGTGCCAGTAGTATAGGGGGACGGGCAACTAATGAAAAACTGTTTTTT. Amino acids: CASSIGGRATNEKLFF.

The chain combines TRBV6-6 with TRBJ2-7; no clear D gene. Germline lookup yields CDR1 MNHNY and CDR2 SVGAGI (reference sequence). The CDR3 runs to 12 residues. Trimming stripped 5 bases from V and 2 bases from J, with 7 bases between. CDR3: CASSPVPYEQYF. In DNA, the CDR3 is TGTGCCAGCAGTCCCGTCCCCTACGAGCAGTACTTC.

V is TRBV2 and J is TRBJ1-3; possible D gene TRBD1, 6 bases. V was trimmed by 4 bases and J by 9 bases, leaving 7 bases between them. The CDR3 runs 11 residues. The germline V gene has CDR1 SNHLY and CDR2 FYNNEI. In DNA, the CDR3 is TGTGCCAGCAGTGTAGGGGGCACCATATATTTT. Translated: CASSVGGTIYF.

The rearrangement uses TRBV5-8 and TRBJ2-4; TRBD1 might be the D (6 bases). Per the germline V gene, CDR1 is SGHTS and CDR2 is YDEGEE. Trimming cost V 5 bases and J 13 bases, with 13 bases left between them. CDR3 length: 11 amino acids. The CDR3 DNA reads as TGTGCCAGCAGTGATGGACAGAGACAGTACTTC. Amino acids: CASSDGQRQYF.

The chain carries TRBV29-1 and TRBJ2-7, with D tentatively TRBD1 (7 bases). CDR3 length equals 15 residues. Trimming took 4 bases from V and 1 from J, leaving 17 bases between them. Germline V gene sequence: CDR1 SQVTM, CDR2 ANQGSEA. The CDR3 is CSVAGQAGQSYEQYF. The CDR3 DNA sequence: TGCAGCGTTGCCGGACAGGCGGGACAGTCCTACGAGCAGTACTTC.

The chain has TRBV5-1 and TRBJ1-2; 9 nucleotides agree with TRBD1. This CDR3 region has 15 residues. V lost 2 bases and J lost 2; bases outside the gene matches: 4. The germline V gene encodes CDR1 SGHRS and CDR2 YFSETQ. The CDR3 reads CASSLGTGRNYGYTF. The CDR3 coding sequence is TGCGCCAGCAGCTTAGGGACAGGGAGGAACTATGGCTACACCTTC.

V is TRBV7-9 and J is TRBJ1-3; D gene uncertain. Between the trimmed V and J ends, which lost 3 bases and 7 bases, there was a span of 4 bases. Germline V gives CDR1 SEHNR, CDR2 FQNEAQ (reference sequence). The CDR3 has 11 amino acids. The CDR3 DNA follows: TGTGCCAGCAGCTTTGTTAACACCATATATTTT. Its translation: CASSFVNTIYF.

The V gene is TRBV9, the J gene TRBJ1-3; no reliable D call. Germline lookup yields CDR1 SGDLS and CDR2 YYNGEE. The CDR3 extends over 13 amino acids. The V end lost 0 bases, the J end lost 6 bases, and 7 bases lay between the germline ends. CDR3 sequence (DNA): TGTGCCAGCAGCGTAGGGACGGAAAACACCATATATTTT. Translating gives CASSVGTENTIYF. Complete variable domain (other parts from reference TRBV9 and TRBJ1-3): DSGVTQTPKHLITATGQRVTLRCSPRSGDLSVYWYQQSLDQGLQFLIQYYNGEERAKGNILERFSAQQFPDLHSELNLSSLELGDSALYFCASSVGTENTIYFGEGSWLTVV.

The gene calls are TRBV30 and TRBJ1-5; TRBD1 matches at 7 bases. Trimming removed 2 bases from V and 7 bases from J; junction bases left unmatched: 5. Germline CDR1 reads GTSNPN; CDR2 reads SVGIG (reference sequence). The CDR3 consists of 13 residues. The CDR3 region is CAWSTTGVQPQHF. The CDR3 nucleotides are TGTGCCTGGAGTACAACAGGGGTCCAGCCCCAGCATTTT.

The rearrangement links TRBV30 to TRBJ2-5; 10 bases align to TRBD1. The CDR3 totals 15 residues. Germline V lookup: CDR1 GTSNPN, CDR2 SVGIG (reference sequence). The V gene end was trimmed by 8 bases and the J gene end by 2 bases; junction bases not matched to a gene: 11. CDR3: CAGGHRDRGQETQYF. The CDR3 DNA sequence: TGTGCCGGCGGTCACCGGGACAGGGGTCAAGAGACCCAGTACTTC. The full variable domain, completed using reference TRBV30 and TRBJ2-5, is SQTIHQWPATLVQPVGSPLSLECTVEGTSNPNLYWYRQAAGRGLQLLFYSVGIGQISSEVPQNLSASRPQDRQFILSSKKLLLSDSGFYLCAGGHRDRGQETQYFGPGTRLLVL.

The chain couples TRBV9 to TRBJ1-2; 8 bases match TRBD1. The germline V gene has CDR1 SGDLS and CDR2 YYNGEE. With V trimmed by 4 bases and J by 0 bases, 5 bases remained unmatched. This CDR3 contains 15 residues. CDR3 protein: CASSLQGGANYGYTF. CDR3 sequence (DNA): TGTGCCAGCAGCCTACAGGGGGGAGCTAACTATGGCTACACCTTC.

CDR3 protein: CASSLPRDRDTEAFF. As DNA, the CDR3 is TGTGCCAGCAGCCTACCCCGGGACAGGGACACTGAAGCTTTCTTT. The chain uses TRBV7-9 and TRBJ1-1; 9 bases align to TRBD1. V shed 5 bases, J shed 3 bases, and the junction held 7 bases outside the gene matches. Germline V gene data show CDR1 as SEHNR and CDR2 as FQNEAQ (reference sequence). CDR3 size: 15 residues.

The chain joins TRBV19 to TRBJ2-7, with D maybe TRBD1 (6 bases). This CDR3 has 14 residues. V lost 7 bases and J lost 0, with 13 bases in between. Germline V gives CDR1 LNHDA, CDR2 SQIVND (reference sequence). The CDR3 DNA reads TGTGCCAGTAACAAACAGGGATTCTCCTACGAGCAGTACTTC. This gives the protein CASNKQGFSYEQYF.

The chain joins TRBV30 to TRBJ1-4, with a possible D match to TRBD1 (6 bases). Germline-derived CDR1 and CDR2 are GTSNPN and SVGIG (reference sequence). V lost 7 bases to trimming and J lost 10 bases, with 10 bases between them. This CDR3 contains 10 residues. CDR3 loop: CASEQGKLFF. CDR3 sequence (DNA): TGTGCCTCAGAACAGGGAAAACTGTTTTTT. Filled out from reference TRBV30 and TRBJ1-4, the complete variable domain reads SQTIHQWPATLVQPVGSPLSLECTVEGTSNPNLYWYRQAAGRGLQLLFYSVGIGQISSEVPQNLSASRPQDRQFILSSKKLLLSDSGFYLCASEQGKLFFGSGTQLSVL.

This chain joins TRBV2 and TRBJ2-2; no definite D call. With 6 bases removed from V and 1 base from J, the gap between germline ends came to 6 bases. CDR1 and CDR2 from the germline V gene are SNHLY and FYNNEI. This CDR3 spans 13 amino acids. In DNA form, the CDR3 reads TGTGCCAGCAGAGCGCTGAACACCGGGGAGCTGTTTTTT. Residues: CASRALNTGELFF.

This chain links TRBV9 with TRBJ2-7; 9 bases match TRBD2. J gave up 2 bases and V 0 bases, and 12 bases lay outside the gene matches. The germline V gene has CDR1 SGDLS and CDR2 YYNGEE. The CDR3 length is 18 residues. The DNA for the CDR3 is TGTGCCAGCAGCGTAGGTAACCCCGGCGGGGGGGTAACCTACGAGCAGTACTTC. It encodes CASSVGNPGGGVTYEQYF.

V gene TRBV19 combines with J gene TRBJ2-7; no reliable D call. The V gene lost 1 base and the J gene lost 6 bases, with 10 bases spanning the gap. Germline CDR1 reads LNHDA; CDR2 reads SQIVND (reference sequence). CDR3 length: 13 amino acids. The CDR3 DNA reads TGTGCCAGTAGTATAGGCGGTGTTGGCGAGCAGTACTTC. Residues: CASSIGGVGEQYF.

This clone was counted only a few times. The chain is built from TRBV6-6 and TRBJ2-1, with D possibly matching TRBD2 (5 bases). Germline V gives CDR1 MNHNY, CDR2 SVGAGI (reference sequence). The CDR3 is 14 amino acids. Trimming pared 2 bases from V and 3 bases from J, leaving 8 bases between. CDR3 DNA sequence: TGTGCCAGCAGTTACGACCGGGGCTACAATGAGCAGTTCTTC. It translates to CASSYDRGYNEQFF.

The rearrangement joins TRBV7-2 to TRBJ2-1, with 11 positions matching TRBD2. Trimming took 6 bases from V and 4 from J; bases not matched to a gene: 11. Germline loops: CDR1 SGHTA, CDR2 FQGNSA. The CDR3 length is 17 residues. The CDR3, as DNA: TGTGCCAGCAGGCAGGGGGGTACTAGCGGGAGTTACAATGAGCAGTTCTTC. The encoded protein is CASRQGGTSGSYNEQFF. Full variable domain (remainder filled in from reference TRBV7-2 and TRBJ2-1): GAGVSQSPSNKVTEKGKDVELRCDPISGHTALYWYRQSLGQGLEFLIYFQGNSAPDKSGLPSDRFSAERTGGSVSTLTIQRTQQEDSAVYLCASRQGGTSGSYNEQFFGPGTRLTVL.

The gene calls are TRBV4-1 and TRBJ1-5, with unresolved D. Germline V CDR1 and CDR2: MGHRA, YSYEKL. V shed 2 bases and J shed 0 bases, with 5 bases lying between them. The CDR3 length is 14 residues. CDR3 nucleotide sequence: TGCGCCAGCAGCCAACCTTATAGCAATCAGCCCCAGCATTTT. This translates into CASSQPYSNQPQHF.

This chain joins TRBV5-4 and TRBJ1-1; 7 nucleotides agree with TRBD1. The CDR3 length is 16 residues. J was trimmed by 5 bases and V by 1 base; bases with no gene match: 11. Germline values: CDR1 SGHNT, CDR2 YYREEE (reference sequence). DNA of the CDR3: TGTGCCAGCAGCTTGAGGACAGGAGGACTAGGTACTGAAGCTTTCTTT. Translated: CASSLRTGGLGTEAFF.

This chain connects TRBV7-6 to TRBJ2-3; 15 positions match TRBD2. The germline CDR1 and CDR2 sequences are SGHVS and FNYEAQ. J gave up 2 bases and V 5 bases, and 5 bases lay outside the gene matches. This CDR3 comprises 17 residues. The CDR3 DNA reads TGTGCCAGCAGCCCCCGGACTAGCGGGGGGGCCACAGATACGCAGTATTTT. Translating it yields CASSPRTSGGATDTQYF.

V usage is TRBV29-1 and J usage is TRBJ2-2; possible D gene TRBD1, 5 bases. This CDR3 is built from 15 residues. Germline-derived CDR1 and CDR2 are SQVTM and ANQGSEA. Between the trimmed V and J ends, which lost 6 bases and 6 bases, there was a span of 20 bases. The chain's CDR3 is CSVVGRGSSPGELFF. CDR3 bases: TGCAGCGTCGTTGGTAGGGGTTCGTCACCCGGGGAGCTGTTTTTT.